Shown below are 17 T cell receptor beta chains from a single sample sequenced in a study of blood T cell repertoires in COVID-19. Clones were sequenced by immunoSEQ multiplex PCR, and TCRdb holds only the in-frame ones, with some missing. The repertoire consists of roughly 150,000 clones, with around four fifths occurring once and the leading ten covering roughly 8.1%. Source material: peripheral blood. The receptors stem from a woman at least 80 years old with COVID-19, enrolled during active disease.

The rearrangement links TRBV9 to TRBJ1-4; 8 bases line up with TRBD1. The germline V gene encodes CDR1 SGDLS and CDR2 YYNGEE. The CDR3 is 14 residues long. Unmatched junction bases numbered 6, after V lost 4 bases and J lost 7 bases. The CDR3 nucleotides read TGTGCCAGCAGCCCCCGGGGACAGGTTGAAAAACTGTTTTTT. Amino acids: CASSPRGQVEKLFF.

The chain has TRBV7-8 and TRBJ2-3, with D possibly TRBD2 on 6 matching bases. The germline gives CDR1 SGHVS, CDR2 FQNEAQ. The V gene lost 6 bases and the J gene lost 2 bases, with 15 bases spanning the gap. The CDR3 totals 15 residues. The CDR3 region is CASRPGVGYTDTQYF. Written as DNA, the CDR3 is TGTGCCAGCAGACCGGGGGTCGGCTACACAGATACGCAGTATTTT.

This clone was seen only once. The gene calls are TRBV28 and TRBJ2-2, with 7 bases matching TRBD1. Germline V gene data show CDR1 as MDHEN and CDR2 as SYDVKM. The CDR3 has 15 amino acids. J was trimmed by 0 bases and V by 6 bases; bases with no gene match: 4. CDR3 nucleotides: TGTGCCAGCAGAACGACAGGGACGAACACCGGGGAGCTGTTTTTT. Translated, it gives CASRTTGTNTGELFF.

J is TRBJ2-6 and V is TRBV5-1, with D possibly TRBD1 on 6 matching bases. The germline V gene has CDR1 SGHRS and CDR2 YFSETQ. Trimming left V 9 bases short and J 0 bases short, with 16 bases between. The CDR3 is 16 amino acids. CDR3: CATSDRVSSGANVLTF. In DNA form, the CDR3 reads TGCGCCACTTCGGACAGAGTGAGCTCTGGGGCCAACGTCCTGACTTTC.

The gene calls are TRBV5-1 and TRBJ1-2; TRBD1 is a possible D gene (5 bases). The germline V gene encodes CDR1 SGHRS and CDR2 YFSETQ. There are 14 residues in the CDR3. V was shortened by 4 bases and J by 2 bases, with 12 bases between the two germline ends. In DNA form, the CDR3 reads TGCGCCAGCAGCCGTTCGGGGGGAAACTATGGCTACACCTTC. It is translated as CASSRSGGNYGYTF.

This clone was counted a few times. The V and J genes are TRBV12-3 or TRBV12-4 and TRBJ2-3; unclear D gene. This CDR3 is 11 amino acids long. Trimming cost V 4 bases and J 3 bases, with 2 bases left between them. The CDR3 region is CASSSTDTQYF. CDR3 DNA sequence: TGTGCCAGCAGTTCTACAGATACGCAGTATTTT.

This chain connects TRBV18 to TRBJ1-5; 8 bases map to TRBD1. The V gene end was trimmed by 6 bases and the J gene end by 4 bases; junction bases not matched to a gene: 5. This CDR3 is built from 14 residues. Germline V lookup: CDR1 KGHSH, CDR2 LQKENI. The CDR3, as DNA: TGTGCCAGCTCCGTCCGACAGGGGAATCAGCCCCAGCATTTT. This gives the protein CASSVRQGNQPQHF.

The rearrangement links TRBV28 to TRBJ2-7; 10 bases match TRBD2. V lost 10 bases, J lost 4 bases, and 7 bases stayed unmatched. Germline assignment: CDR1 MDHEN and CDR2 SYDVKM. CDR3 length: 13 residues. The CDR3 nucleotides read TGTGCCATCCAAGCGGGAGGGTTGTACGAGCAGTACTTC. Amino acid sequence: CAIQAGGLYEQYF. The full variable domain, with the rest looked up from reference TRBV28 and TRBJ2-7, is DVKVTQSSRYLVKRTGEKVFLECVQDMDHENMFWYRQDPGLGLRLIYFSYDVKMKEKGDIPEGYSVSREKKERFSLILESASTNQTSMYLCAIQAGGLYEQYFGPGTRLTVT.

The rearrangement links TRBV4-1 to TRBJ2-5, with 9 nucleotides matching TRBD2. Losses at the gene ends were 0 bases for V and 5 bases for J; bases not matched to a gene: 13. Germline V gives CDR1 MGHRA, CDR2 YSYEKL. CDR3 length: 18 residues. The CDR3 DNA follows: TGCGCCAGCAGCCAAGATGTTTCGGCCGCGGGGGGGCGGGAGACCCAGTACTTC. This encodes CASSQDVSAAGGRETQYF.

This rearrangement joins TRBV5-1 to TRBJ1-1; D is undetermined. V was shortened by 2 bases and J by 1 base, with 3 bases between the two germline ends. Germline V CDR1 and CDR2: SGHRS, YFSETQ. The CDR3 is 12 residues long. CDR3 protein: CASSFQNTEAFF. The CDR3 DNA follows: TGCGCCAGCAGCTTCCAGAACACTGAAGCTTTCTTT.

The chain has TRBV28 and TRBJ1-1, with 10 bases identical to TRBD1. Germline V gene sequence: CDR1 MDHEN, CDR2 SYDVKM. This CDR3 has 15 residues. V shed 0 bases, J shed 4 bases, and the junction held 2 bases outside the gene matches. The CDR3 is CASSLWTGGSTEAFF. CDR3 nucleotides: TGTGCCAGCAGTTTATGGACAGGGGGCTCCACTGAAGCTTTCTTT.

The J gene is TRBJ2-5, the V gene TRBV19; TRBD1 agrees at 7 bases. The germline gives CDR1 LNHDA, CDR2 SQIVND (reference sequence). Germline trimming cut 4 bases from V and 1 base from J; bases unmatched to any gene: 6. The CDR3 is 15 amino acids. The CDR3 DNA is TGTGCCAGTAGTAACCTACAGGGGACCCAAGAGACCCAGTACTTC. The encoded protein is CASSNLQGTQETQYF.

Only a few counts were recorded for this clone. CDR3 loop: CASSQTANTEAFF. As DNA, the CDR3 is TGTGCCAGCAGCCAAACAGCGAACACTGAAGCTTTCTTT. The chain recombines TRBV3-1 (or the pseudogene TRBV3-2) with TRBJ1-1; D uncertain. Trimming pared 2 bases from V and 1 base from J, leaving 5 bases between. The length of the CDR3 is 13 residues. Germline assignment: CDR1 LGHDT and CDR2 YNNKEL (reference sequence).

V usage is TRBV27 and J usage is TRBJ2-3; the D gene is possibly TRBD2 (6 bases). This CDR3 spans 14 amino acids. Trimming stripped 11 bases from V and 7 bases from J, with 22 bases between. Germline values: CDR1 MNHEY, CDR2 SMNVEV (reference sequence). Here the CDR3 DNA reads TGTGCCTCACATCCCGGGGGTCGCGCAAATACGCAGTATTTT. Its translation is CASHPGGRANTQYF.

The genes are TRBV28 and TRBJ2-6; TRBD2 is a possible D gene (6 bases). This CDR3 region has 16 residues. V was trimmed by 8 bases and J by 0 bases, leaving 14 bases between them. Germline-derived CDR1 and CDR2 are MDHEN and SYDVKM. This chain's CDR3 is CASGGRTHSGANVLTF. The DNA of the CDR3 is TGTGCCAGCGGAGGGAGGACCCACTCTGGGGCCAACGTCCTGACTTTC.

The V call is TRBV5-5, the J call TRBJ2-5; 9 bases are a match to TRBD2. The CDR3 covers 17 residues. From germline, CDR1 is SGHKS and CDR2 YYEKEE (reference sequence). V trimming: 6 bases; J trimming: 3 bases; junction bases outside the gene matches: 15. DNA for the CDR3: TGTGCCAGCAACCCCCCCCCGGCTAGCGGGGCCGAAGAGACCCAGTACTTC. Its translation is CASNPPPASGAEETQYF.

The chain joins TRBV12-3 or TRBV12-4 to TRBJ2-2; unclear D gene. This CDR3 contains 13 residues. V shed 10 bases and J shed 7 bases, with 16 bases lying between them. In DNA, the CDR3 is TGTGCCACCAGCAGCCGACGGAGCGGGGAGCTGTTTTTT. Its protein product is CATSSRRSGELFF.